This entry describes one T cell receptor beta chain. The same CDR3 arises from other DNA sequences in this sample as well. This sample was taken from a study of blood T cell repertoires in COVID-19. Study-wide context: The United States, Italy and Spain were the sources of the acute and convalescent COVID-19 samples. Nucleic acid was either cDNA or gDNA, and it came from T cells, B-cell-depleted T cells, or PBMCs.

Authors' processing steps: By means of reference gene primer amplification, nucleated cell counts were estimated. Profiling relied on immunoSEQ multiplex PCR, and the TCRdb table lists in-frame clones only, not all of them. For V, J and clone size, that table is used; D and trimming come from the DNA. The sample comprises under 20,000 clones, roughly 80% of which are singletons, and 11% rests with the top ten. Germline CDR1 and CDR2: MNHEY and SVGAGI. The V gene end was trimmed by 6 bases and the J gene end by 2 bases; junction bases not matched to a gene: 3. The CDR3 is 13 amino acids. The chain employs TRBV6-5 and TRBJ1-2; 7 bases fit TRBD1. Material: peripheral blood. This TCR was sampled from a man aged 80 or over with acute or convalescent COVID-19. Here the CDR3 reads CASRPTGNYGYTF. CDR3 bases: TGTGCCAGCAGACCGACAGGGAACTATGGCTACACCTTC.